One sample yielded the 28 T cell receptor beta chains listed below, sequenced in a study of STAT5B mutations in CD4+ large granular lymphocyte leukemia. Assay: immunoSEQ multiplex PCR; the TCRdb copy retains only in-frame clones and omits some. The sample shows roughly 34,000 clones, 80% to 90% of them seen only once. The material sequenced was CD4+ T cells from blood buffy coats. The receptors derive from a human donor in good health.

The chain has TRBV2 and TRBJ2-7; D might be TRBD1 (8 bases). CDR3 length: 14 residues. Trimming took off 6 bases at V and 13 bases at J, with 25 bases between the two ends. Per germline, CDR1 SNHLY and CDR2 FYNNEI. The CDR3 nucleotides are TGTGCCAGCAGACAGGGGGGGGACTACGTTCGTAAATACTTC. Its translation: CASRQGGDYVRKYF.

Only one count was recorded for this clone. V is TRBV5-1 and J is TRBJ1-2; possible D gene TRBD1, 5 bases. The CDR3 loop spans 14 amino acids. The germline V gene encodes CDR1 SGHRS and CDR2 YFSETQ. Trimming shortened V by 5 bases and J by 1 base, and 12 bases separated the two germline ends. The CDR3 coding sequence is TGCGCCAGCAGGGGGCTAAAAGTTAACTATGGCTACACCTTC. Translating gives CASRGLKVNYGYTF.

This clone has more than one count but fewer than ten. The CDR3 bases are TGTGCCAGCAGACCCGGGACAGGGGATGGCTACACCTTC. This gives the protein CASRPGTGDGYTF. V is TRBV7-9 and J is TRBJ1-2, with 10 bases aligning to TRBD1. V dropped 6 bases and J dropped 6; count of bases not matched to a gene: 4. CDR3 size: 13 residues. The germline gives CDR1 SEHNR, CDR2 FQNEAQ (reference sequence).

This clone is a singleton in its sample. V and J are TRBV5-4 and TRBJ2-4; D not certain. V was clipped by 0 bases and J by 7 bases, with 11 bases between them. The CDR3 is 14 amino acids. Germline CDR1 is SGHNT and CDR2 is YYREEE (reference sequence). The CDR3 nucleotides read TGTGCCAGCAGCTTGGCCCAGGCGGCCAACATTCAGTACTTC. This translates into CASSLAQAANIQYF.

This sequence joins TRBV6-6 and TRBJ2-2; D is possibly TRBD1 (7 bases). From germline, CDR1 is MNHNY and CDR2 SVGAGI (reference sequence). The CDR3 runs 14 residues. V lost 6 bases and J lost 6, with 14 bases in between. The CDR3 coding sequence is TGTGCCAGCAGCCAGGGGGGTTCGTCCGGGGAGCTGTTTTTT. This sequence encodes CASSQGGSSGELFF.

V gene TRBV28 combines with J gene TRBJ2-1; 10 bases are shared with TRBD2. The ends lost 8 bases at V and 9 bases at J; junction bases unmatched: 10. The CDR3 consists of 14 residues. CDR1 and CDR2 (germline): MDHEN, SYDVKM. CDR3 bases: TGTGCCAGCCGCCCCGACCAGCGGGAGGGTGAGCAGTTCTTC. Its translation is CASRPDQREGEQFF.

The V and J genes are TRBV30 and TRBJ2-6; D could derive from TRBD1 or TRBD2 (6 bases each). The germline V gene has CDR1 GTSNPN and CDR2 SVGIG (reference sequence). V gave up 0 bases and J gave up 2 bases, with 8 bases separating them. This CDR3 contains 15 residues. Written as DNA, the CDR3 is TGTGCCTGGAGTGTCGGGGGCGCTGGGGCCAACGTCCTGACTTTC. As protein: CAWSVGGAGANVLTF. Complete variable domain (other parts from reference TRBV30 and TRBJ2-6): SQTIHQWPATLVQPVGSPLSLECTVEGTSNPNLYWYRQAAGRGLQLLFYSVGIGQISSEVPQNLSASRPQDRQFILSSKKLLLSDSGFYLCAWSVGGAGANVLTFGAGSRLTVL.

This clone was detected a few times. The rearrangement uses TRBV4-1 and TRBJ2-7, with unresolved D. The germline gives CDR1 MGHRA, CDR2 YSYEKL. This CDR3 has 13 amino acids. Trimming shortened V by 0 bases and J by 9 bases, and 12 bases separated the two germline ends. CDR3 in DNA: TGCGCCAGCAGCCAAGATGGAACCACGGCGCAGTACTTC. Its translation is CASSQDGTTAQYF.

CDR3 DNA: TGCGCCAGCAGCCACGGGACAGGGGGAGAGACCCAGTACTTC. Its translation: CASSHGTGGETQYF. The V and J genes are TRBV5-1 and TRBJ2-5; 11 bases align to TRBD1. This CDR3 contains 14 residues. Germline loops: CDR1 SGHRS, CDR2 YFSETQ. V trimming: 4 bases; J trimming: 4 bases; junction bases outside the gene matches: 3.

This chain joins TRBV11-2 and TRBJ2-1; D possibly uses TRBD1 or TRBD2 (7 bases each). The CDR3 runs to 16 residues. Trimming pared 5 bases from V and 0 bases from J, leaving 14 bases between. Germline-derived CDR1 and CDR2 are SGHAT and FQNNGV. CDR3 in amino acids: CASSRKRDSSYNEQFF. The CDR3 DNA follows: TGTGCCAGCAGCAGGAAGCGGGACAGCTCCTACAATGAGCAGTTCTTC.

This chain connects TRBV28 to TRBJ1-5; the match to TRBD1 covers 8 bases. This CDR3 is 12 amino acids long. The V segment lost 5 bases and the J segment 8 bases; nucleotides outside the gene matches: 2. The germline V gene encodes CDR1 MDHEN and CDR2 SYDVKM. In DNA form, the CDR3 reads TGTGCCAGCAGTCAACAGGGGGAGCCCCAGCATTTT. It encodes CASSQQGEPQHF. The full variable domain, with the rest looked up from reference TRBV28 and TRBJ1-5, is DVKVTQSSRYLVKRTGEKVFLECVQDMDHENMFWYRQDPGLGLRLIYFSYDVKMKEKGDIPEGYSVSREKKERFSLILESASTNQTSMYLCASSQQGEPQHFGDGTRLSIL.

This rearrangement joins TRBV7-2 to TRBJ2-1, with TRBD2 identical over 7 bases. From germline, CDR1 is SGHTA and CDR2 FQGNSA. The CDR3 runs 16 residues. Trimming at V came to 6 bases and at J to 4 bases, leaving 12 bases not matched to a gene. CDR3 in amino acids: CASRTTPGLRYNEQFF. The DNA of the CDR3 is TGTGCCAGCAGAACAACTCCGGGACTACGATACAATGAGCAGTTCTTC.

The chain uses TRBV6-5 and TRBJ1-3; D is ambiguous. CDR1 and CDR2 from the germline V gene are MNHEY and SVGAGI. This CDR3 is built from 13 residues. With 8 bases removed from V and 5 bases from J, the gap between germline ends came to 13 bases. The DNA for the CDR3 is TGTGCCAGCCGTAAGGAGGATCGAAACACCATATATTTT. It specifies CASRKEDRNTIYF.

This clone came up a few times. The genes are TRBV18 and TRBJ1-1; unclear D gene. The germline V gene has CDR1 KGHSH and CDR2 LQKENI. Trimming cost V 0 bases and J 1 base, with 6 bases left between them. The CDR3 length is 14 residues. As DNA, the CDR3 is TGTGCCAGCTCACCACCGGGCCGGAACACTGAAGCTTTCTTT. Translation gives CASSPPGRNTEAFF.

The CDR3 loop is CASSLPGQGVYEQYF. The CDR3 nucleotides read TGTGCCAGCTCATTACCGGGACAGGGGGTCTACGAGCAGTACTTC. This sequence joins TRBV18 and TRBJ2-7; 11 bases map to TRBD1. The CDR3 is 15 residues long. J was trimmed by 3 bases and V by 5 bases; bases with no gene match: 6. Germline loops: CDR1 KGHSH, CDR2 LQKENI.

V gene TRBV18 combines with J gene TRBJ2-1; 7 bases align to TRBD1. The CDR3 extends over 15 amino acids. Losses at the gene ends were 2 bases for V and 9 bases for J; bases not matched to a gene: 10. CDR1 and CDR2 (germline): KGHSH, LQKENI. The CDR3 DNA follows: TGTGCCAGCTCACCAGGGTGGGCAGGGGGAATTGAGCAGTTCTTC. This codes for CASSPGWAGGIEQFF.

The chain joins TRBV15 to TRBJ2-5; TRBD2 matches 8 bases. V was pared by 0 bases and J by 7 bases, with 13 bases of the junction left unmatched. CDR3 length: 17 residues. Germline assignment: CDR1 LNHNV and CDR2 YYDKDF (reference sequence). The DNA for the CDR3 is TGTGCCACCAGCAGAGATTTCCGGGGAGCGGGAGACCGGACCCAGTACTTC. Translation gives CATSRDFRGAGDRTQYF.

Here the CDR3 DNA reads TGTGCCAGCAGTGAAGTCTGGGCTAGTTTCTACAATGAGCAGTTCTTC. Translating gives CASSEVWASFYNEQFF. The chain recombines TRBV6-1 with TRBJ2-1, with D uncertain. With 1 base removed from V and 3 bases from J, the gap between germline ends came to 13 bases. The CDR3 is 16 residues long. Germline loops: CDR1 MNHNS, CDR2 SASEGT.

The CDR3 loop is CASEREKGNEQFF. CDR3 in DNA: TGTGCCAGCGAGCGGGAGAAGGGCAATGAGCAGTTCTTC. The V and J genes are TRBV7-2 and TRBJ2-1, with 8 bases fitting TRBD2. V was pared by 8 bases and J by 6 bases, with 6 bases of the junction left unmatched. CDR1 and CDR2 from the germline V gene are SGHTA and FQGNSA. The CDR3 has 13 amino acids. Full variable domain (missing parts from reference TRBV7-2 and TRBJ2-1): GAGVSQSPSNKVTEKGKDVELRCDPISGHTALYWYRQSLGQGLEFLIYFQGNSAPDKSGLPSDRFSAERTGGSVSTLTIQRTQQEDSAVYLCASEREKGNEQFFGPGTRLTVL.

The chain's CDR3 is CASSLAVVSTDTQYF. DNA of the CDR3: TGTGCCAGCAGCTTGGCCGTGGTCTCCACAGATACGCAGTATTTT. The genes are TRBV5-8 and TRBJ2-3; D gene ambiguous. Trimming left V 0 bases short and J 2 bases short, with 10 bases between. This CDR3 has 15 residues. Germline lookup yields CDR1 SGHTS and CDR2 YDEGEE.

The V call is TRBV28, the J call TRBJ1-1; D unresolved. CDR3 size: 12 residues. CDR1 is MDHEN, CDR2 SYDVKM, per germline. V shed 5 bases and J shed 4 bases, with 8 bases lying between them. Here the CDR3 reads CASSPPSTEAFF. The CDR3 nucleotides read TGTGCCAGCAGTCCCCCCAGCACTGAAGCTTTCTTT.

The chain joins TRBV7-8 to TRBJ2-3; D possibly uses TRBD1 or TRBD2 (6 bases each). The V end lost 4 bases, the J end lost 8 bases, and 13 bases lay between the germline ends. This CDR3 is built from 13 residues. From germline, CDR1 is SGHVS and CDR2 FQNEAQ. The CDR3 DNA follows: TGTGCCAGCAGCTCTAGGGGGGCGGGTACGCAGTATTTT. This gives the protein CASSSRGAGTQYF.

The chain couples TRBV4-1 to TRBJ2-7; 7 positions match TRBD1. This CDR3 is 17 amino acids long. Germline V gives CDR1 MGHRA, CDR2 YSYEKL. V lost 2 bases to trimming and J lost 4 bases; unmatched junction nucleotides: 14. CDR3 residues: CASSQSGQPTDGYEQYF. DNA of the CDR3: TGCGCCAGCAGCCAATCGGGACAGCCCACAGATGGTTACGAGCAGTACTTC.

This rearrangement joins TRBV5-1 to TRBJ2-1, with 9 bases fitting TRBD2. The CDR3 spans 16 residues. Trimming at V came to 4 bases and at J to 9 bases, leaving 14 bases not matched to a gene. Germline lookup yields CDR1 SGHRS and CDR2 YFSETQ. The CDR3 DNA reads as TGCGCCAGCAGCACCCTCGGGGTAGCGGGAGAGGGTGAGCAGTTCTTC. The encoded protein is CASSTLGVAGEGEQFF.

The chain couples TRBV28 to TRBJ2-7, with D perhaps matching TRBD2 (5 bases). V dropped 1 base and J dropped 4 bases, with 20 bases sitting between them. CDR1 MDHEN and CDR2 SYDVKM come from the germline V gene. There are 17 residues in the CDR3. The CDR3 is CASSLSPRAPGGYEQYF. CDR3 sequence (DNA): TGTGCCAGCAGTTTATCCCCCCGGGCTCCGGGCGGGTACGAGCAGTACTTC.

The chain is built from TRBV14 and TRBJ2-3, with D perhaps matching TRBD1 (5 bases). CDR1 and CDR2 from the germline V gene are SGHDN and FVKESK. Trimming cost V 1 base and J 0 bases, with 14 bases left between them. The CDR3 sequence is 17 residues long. CDR3: CASSQGRQFTSTDTQYF. Here the CDR3 DNA reads TGTGCCAGCAGCCAAGGGAGACAGTTTACTAGCACAGATACGCAGTATTTT. The entire variable domain, with the rest obtained from reference TRBV14 and TRBJ2-3, is as follows: EAGVTQFPSHSVIEKGQTVTLRCDPISGHDNLYWYRRVMGKEIKFLLHFVKESKQDESGMPNNRFLAERTGGTYSTLKVQPAELEDSGVYFCASSQGRQFTSTDTQYFGPGTRLTVL.

The chain combines TRBV7-2 with TRBJ2-1, with TRBD2 identical over 10 bases. The CDR3 is 16 residues long. Germline V CDR1 and CDR2: SGHTA, FQGNSA. After removal of 3 bases from V and 6 bases from J, the junction contained 8 bases not matched to a gene. CDR3 residues: CASSFGAGGMLNEQFF. DNA of the CDR3: TGTGCCAGCAGCTTCGGAGCGGGAGGGATGCTCAATGAGCAGTTCTTC.

This clone was seen only a few times. The rearrangement links TRBV28 to TRBJ1-5; D possibly corresponds to TRBD1 (5 bases). The CDR3 contains 15 residues. The germline V and J ends were trimmed by 4 bases and 4 bases, with 14 bases remaining between them. The germline gives CDR1 MDHEN, CDR2 SYDVKM. DNA for the CDR3: TGTGCCAGCAGTTCCGGGACGACGCCGAATCAGCCCCAGCATTTT. This sequence encodes CASSSGTTPNQPQHF.